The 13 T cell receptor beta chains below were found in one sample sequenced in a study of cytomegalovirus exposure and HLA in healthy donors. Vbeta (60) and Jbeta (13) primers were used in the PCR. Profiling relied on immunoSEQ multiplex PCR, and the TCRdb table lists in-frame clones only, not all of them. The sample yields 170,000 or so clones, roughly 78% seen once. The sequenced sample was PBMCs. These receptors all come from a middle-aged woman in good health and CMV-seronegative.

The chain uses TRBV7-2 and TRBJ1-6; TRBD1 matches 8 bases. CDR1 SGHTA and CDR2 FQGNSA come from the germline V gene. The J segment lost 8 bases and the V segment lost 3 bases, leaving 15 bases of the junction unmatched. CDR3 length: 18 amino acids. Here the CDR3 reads CASSLDLWTGPYDSPLHF. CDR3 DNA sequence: TGTGCCAGCAGCTTGGATCTTTGGACAGGGCCCTACGATTCACCCCTCCACTTT.

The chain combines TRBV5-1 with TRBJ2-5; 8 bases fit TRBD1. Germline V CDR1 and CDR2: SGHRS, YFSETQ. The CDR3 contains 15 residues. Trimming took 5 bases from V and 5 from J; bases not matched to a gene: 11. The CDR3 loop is CASRSFQGAHETQYF. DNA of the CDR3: TGCGCCAGCAGGTCTTTTCAGGGGGCGCACGAGACCCAGTACTTC. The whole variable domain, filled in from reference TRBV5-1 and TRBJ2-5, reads KAGVTQTPRYLIKTRGQQVTLSCSPISGHRSVSWYQQTPGQGLQFLFEYFSETQRNKGNFPGRFSGRQFSNSRSEMNVSTLELGDSALYLCASRSFQGAHETQYFGPGTRLLVL.

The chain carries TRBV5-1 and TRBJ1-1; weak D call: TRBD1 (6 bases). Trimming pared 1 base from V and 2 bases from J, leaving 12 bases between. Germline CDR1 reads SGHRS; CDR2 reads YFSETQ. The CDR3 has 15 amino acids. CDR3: CASSLSVGGNTEAFF. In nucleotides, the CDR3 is TGCGCCAGCAGCTTGTCAGTAGGGGGTAACACTGAAGCTTTCTTT.

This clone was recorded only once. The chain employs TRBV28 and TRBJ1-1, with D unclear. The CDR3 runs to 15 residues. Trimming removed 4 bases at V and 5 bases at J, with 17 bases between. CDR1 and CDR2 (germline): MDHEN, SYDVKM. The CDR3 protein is CASSSWGGRITEAFF. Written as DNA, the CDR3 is TGTGCCAGCAGTTCGTGGGGAGGGCGCATAACTGAAGCTTTCTTT. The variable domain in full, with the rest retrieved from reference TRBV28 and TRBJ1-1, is DVKVTQSSRYLVKRTGEKVFLECVQDMDHENMFWYRQDPGLGLRLIYFSYDVKMKEKGDIPEGYSVSREKKERFSLILESASTNQTSMYLCASSSWGGRITEAFFGQGTRLTVV.

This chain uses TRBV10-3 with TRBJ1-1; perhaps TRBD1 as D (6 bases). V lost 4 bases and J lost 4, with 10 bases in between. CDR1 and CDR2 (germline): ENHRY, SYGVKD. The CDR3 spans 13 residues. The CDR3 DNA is TGTGCCATCAGTGGCAGGGGTGGCACTGAAGCTTTCTTT. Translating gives CAISGRGGTEAFF.

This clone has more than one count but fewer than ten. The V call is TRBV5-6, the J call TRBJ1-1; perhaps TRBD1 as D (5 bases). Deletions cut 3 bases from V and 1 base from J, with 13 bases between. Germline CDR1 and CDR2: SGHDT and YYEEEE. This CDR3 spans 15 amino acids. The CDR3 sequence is CASSYDSKANTEAFF. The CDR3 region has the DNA TGTGCCAGCAGCTACGACAGTAAGGCGAACACTGAAGCTTTCTTT.

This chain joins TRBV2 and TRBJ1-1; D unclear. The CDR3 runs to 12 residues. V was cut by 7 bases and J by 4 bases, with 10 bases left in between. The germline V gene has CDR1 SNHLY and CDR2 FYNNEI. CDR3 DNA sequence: TGTGCCAGCAACAGCTTACCCACTGAAGCTTTCTTT. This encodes CASNSLPTEAFF.

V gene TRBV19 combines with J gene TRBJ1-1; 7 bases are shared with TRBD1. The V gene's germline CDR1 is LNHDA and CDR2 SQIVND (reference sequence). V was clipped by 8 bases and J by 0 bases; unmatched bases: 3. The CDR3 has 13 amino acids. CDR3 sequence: CASQGQLNTEAFF. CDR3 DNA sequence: TGTGCCAGTCAGGGACAGCTGAACACTGAAGCTTTCTTT.

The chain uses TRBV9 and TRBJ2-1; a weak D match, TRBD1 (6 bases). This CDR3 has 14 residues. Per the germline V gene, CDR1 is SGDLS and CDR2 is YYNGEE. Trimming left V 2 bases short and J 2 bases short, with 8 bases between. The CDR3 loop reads CASSVTGTYNEQFF. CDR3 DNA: TGTGCCAGCAGCGTCACAGGGACCTACAATGAGCAGTTCTTC.

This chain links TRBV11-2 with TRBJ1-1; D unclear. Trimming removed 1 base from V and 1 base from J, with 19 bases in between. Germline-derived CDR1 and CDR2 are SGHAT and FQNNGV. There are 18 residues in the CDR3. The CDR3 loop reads CASSLGGSIWVRNTEAFF. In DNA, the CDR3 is TGTGCCAGCAGCTTAGGAGGATCAATTTGGGTCAGGAACACTGAAGCTTTCTTT. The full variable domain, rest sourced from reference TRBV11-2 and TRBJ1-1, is EAGVAQSPRYKIIEKRQSVAFWCNPISGHATLYWYQQILGQGPKLLIQFQNNGVVDDSQLPKDRFSAERLKGVDSTLKIQPAKLEDSAVYLCASSLGGSIWVRNTEAFFGQGTRLTVV.

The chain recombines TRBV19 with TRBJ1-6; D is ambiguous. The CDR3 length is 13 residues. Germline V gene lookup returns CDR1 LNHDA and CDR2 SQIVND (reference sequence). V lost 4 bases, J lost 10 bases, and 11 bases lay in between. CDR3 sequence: CASSNQRGSPLHF. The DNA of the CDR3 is TGTGCCAGTAGTAATCAGCGCGGGTCACCCCTCCACTTT.

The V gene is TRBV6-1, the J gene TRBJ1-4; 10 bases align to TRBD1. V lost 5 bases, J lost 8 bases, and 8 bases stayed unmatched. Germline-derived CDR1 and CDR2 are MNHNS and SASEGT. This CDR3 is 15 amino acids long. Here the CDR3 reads CASSSRDRGREKLFF. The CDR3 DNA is TGTGCCAGCAGTTCCCGGGACAGGGGTCGGGAAAAACTGTTTTTT.

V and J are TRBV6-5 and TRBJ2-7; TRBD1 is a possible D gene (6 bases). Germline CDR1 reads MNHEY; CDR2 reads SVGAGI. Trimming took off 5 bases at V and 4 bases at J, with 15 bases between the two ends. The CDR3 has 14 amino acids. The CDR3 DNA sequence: TGTGCCAGCAGTGAGACAGGCCCTTTTTACGAGCAGTACTTC. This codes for CASSETGPFYEQYF.